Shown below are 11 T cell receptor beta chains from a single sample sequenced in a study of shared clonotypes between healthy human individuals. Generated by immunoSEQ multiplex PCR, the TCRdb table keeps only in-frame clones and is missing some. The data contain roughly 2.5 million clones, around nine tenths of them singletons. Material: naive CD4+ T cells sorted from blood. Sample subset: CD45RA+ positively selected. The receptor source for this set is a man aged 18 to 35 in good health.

CDR3 bases: TGTGCCAGCAGTCCTACGACAGGGTCGGGCATTGATACGCAGTATTTT. It yields the protein CASSPTTGSGIDTQYF. This chain joins TRBV7-2 and TRBJ2-3, with TRBD1 identical over 7 bases. This CDR3 has 16 residues. The V segment lost 6 bases and the J segment 6 bases; nucleotides outside the gene matches: 15. Per germline, CDR1 SGHTA and CDR2 FQGNSA. Full variable domain (outside the CDR3, taken from reference TRBV7-2 and TRBJ2-3): GAGVSQSPSNKVTEKGKDVELRCDPISGHTALYWYRQSLGQGLEFLIYFQGNSAPDKSGLPSDRFSAERTGGSVSTLTIQRTQQEDSAVYLCASSPTTGSGIDTQYFGPGTRLTVL.

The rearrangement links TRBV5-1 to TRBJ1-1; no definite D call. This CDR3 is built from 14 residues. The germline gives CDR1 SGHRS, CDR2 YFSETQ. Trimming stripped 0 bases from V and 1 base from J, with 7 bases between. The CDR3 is CASSLDQPNTEAFF. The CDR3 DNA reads TGCGCCAGCAGCTTGGACCAGCCGAACACTGAAGCTTTCTTT.

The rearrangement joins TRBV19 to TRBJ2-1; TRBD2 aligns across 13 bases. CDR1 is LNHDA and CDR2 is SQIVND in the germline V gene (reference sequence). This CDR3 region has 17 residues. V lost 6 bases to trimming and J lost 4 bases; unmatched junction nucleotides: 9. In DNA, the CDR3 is TGTGCCAGTAGCCCGAGACTAGCGGGAGGACTTTACAATGAGCAGTTCTTC. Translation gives CASSPRLAGGLYNEQFF.

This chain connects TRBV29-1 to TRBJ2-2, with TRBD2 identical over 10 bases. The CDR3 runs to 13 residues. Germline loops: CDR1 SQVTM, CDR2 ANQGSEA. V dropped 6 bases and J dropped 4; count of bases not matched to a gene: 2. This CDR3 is CSVGTSATGELFF. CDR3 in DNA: TGCAGCGTCGGGACTAGCGCCACCGGGGAGCTGTTTTTT.

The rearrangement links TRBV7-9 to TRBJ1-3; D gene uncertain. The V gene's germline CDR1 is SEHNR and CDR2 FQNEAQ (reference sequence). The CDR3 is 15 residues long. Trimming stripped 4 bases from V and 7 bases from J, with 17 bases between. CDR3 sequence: CASSSARISWNTIYF. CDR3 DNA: TGTGCCAGCAGCTCTGCCAGAATCTCATGGAACACCATATATTTT.

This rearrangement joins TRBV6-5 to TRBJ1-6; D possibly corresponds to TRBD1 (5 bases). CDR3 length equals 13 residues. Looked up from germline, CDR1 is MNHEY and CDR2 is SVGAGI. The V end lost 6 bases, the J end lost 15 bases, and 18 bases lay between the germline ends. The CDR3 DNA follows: TGTGCCAGCAGGGCGACAGCACTCAAAAACCTCCACTTT. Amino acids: CASRATALKNLHF.

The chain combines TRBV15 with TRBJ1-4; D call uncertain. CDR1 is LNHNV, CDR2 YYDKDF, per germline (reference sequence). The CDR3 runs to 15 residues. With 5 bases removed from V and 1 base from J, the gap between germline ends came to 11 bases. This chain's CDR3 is CATSPDGVTNEKLFF. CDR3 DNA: TGTGCCACCAGCCCCGACGGGGTAACTAATGAAAAACTGTTTTTT.

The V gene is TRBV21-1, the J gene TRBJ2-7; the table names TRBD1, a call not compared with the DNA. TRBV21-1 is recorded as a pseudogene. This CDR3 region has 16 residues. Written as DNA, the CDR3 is TGTGCCAGCAGCTCCCCTGGCCGACAGGAGAACTACGAGCAGTACTTC. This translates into CASSSPGRQENYEQYF.

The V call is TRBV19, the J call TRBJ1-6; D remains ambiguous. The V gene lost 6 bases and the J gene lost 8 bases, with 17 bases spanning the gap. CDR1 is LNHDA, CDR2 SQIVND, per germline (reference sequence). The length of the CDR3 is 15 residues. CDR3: CASSASGPWDSPLHF. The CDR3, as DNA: TGTGCCAGTAGCGCCTCCGGTCCCTGGGATTCACCCCTCCACTTT. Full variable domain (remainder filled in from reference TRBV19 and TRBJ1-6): DGGITQSPKYLFRKEGQNVTLSCEQNLNHDAMYWYRQDPGQGLRLIYYSQIVNDFQKGDIAEGYSVSREKKESFPLTVTSAQKNPTAFYLCASSASGPWDSPLHFGNGTRLTVT.

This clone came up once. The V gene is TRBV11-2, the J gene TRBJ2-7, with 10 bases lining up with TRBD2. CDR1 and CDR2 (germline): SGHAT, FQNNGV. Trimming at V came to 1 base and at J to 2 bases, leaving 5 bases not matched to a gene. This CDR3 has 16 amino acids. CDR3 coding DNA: TGTGCCAGCAGCTTAGCGCGTAGCGGGGGGACCTACGAGCAGTACTTC. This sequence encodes CASSLARSGGTYEQYF.

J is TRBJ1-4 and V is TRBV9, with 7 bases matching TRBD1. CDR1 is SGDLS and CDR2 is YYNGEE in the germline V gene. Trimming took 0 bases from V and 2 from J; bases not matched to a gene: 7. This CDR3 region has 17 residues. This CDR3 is CASSVATGASTNEKLFF. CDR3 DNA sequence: TGTGCCAGCAGCGTAGCTACAGGGGCGTCTACTAATGAAAAACTGTTTTTT.